The 11 T cell receptor beta chains listed next were all sequenced from one sample in a study of blood T cell repertoires in COVID-19. This table comes from immunoSEQ multiplex PCR, and its TCRdb copy is limited to in-frame clones, with some not included. The sample has 250,000 to 350,000 clones, more than 75% seen once. Input material: PBMCs or T cells enriched from blood (not recorded which). Receptors were obtained from a woman aged 55-69 years in a cohort exposed to, infected with or recovered from COVID-19 (not recorded which).

The CDR3 loop is CASSQGTGDQPQHF. CDR3 coding DNA: TGCGCCAGCAGCCAAGGCACAGGGGACCAGCCCCAGCATTTT. The chain combines TRBV4-3 with TRBJ1-5; 7 bases line up with TRBD1. This CDR3 spans 14 amino acids. Per germline, CDR1 LGHNA and CDR2 YSLEER. With V trimmed by 1 base and J by 7 bases, 4 bases remained unmatched.

This clone was found once. The V gene is TRBV9, the J gene TRBJ1-1, with unresolved D. The germline CDR1 and CDR2 sequences are SGDLS and YYNGEE. The V end lost 4 bases, the J end lost 0 bases, and 10 bases lay between the germline ends. The CDR3 sequence is 14 residues long. The CDR3 DNA reads as TGTGCCAGCAGCACACCAGGAATGAACACTGAAGCTTTCTTT. It yields the protein CASSTPGMNTEAFF.

The V gene is TRBV24-1, the J gene TRBJ1-5; a weak D match, TRBD1 (5 bases). Deletions cut 4 bases from V and 8 bases from J, with 8 bases between. Per germline, CDR1 KGHDR and CDR2 SFDVKD. The CDR3 is 12 residues long. The CDR3: CATSDGGEPQHF. The CDR3 DNA reads TGTGCCACCAGTGACGGGGGTGAGCCCCAGCATTTT.

This clone was found once. The genes are TRBV5-1 and TRBJ1-5; 10 bases fit TRBD1. The CDR3 spans 16 residues. V lost 4 bases, J lost 7 bases, and 11 bases stayed unmatched. CDR1 is SGHRS and CDR2 is YFSETQ in the germline V gene. The CDR3 DNA sequence: TGCGCCAGCAGCACGTCCCGGGACAGGGGTGGACAGCCCCAGCATTTT. Encoded protein: CASSTSRDRGGQPQHF. The variable domain in full, completed from reference TRBV5-1 and TRBJ1-5, reads KAGVTQTPRYLIKTRGQQVTLSCSPISGHRSVSWYQQTPGQGLQFLFEYFSETQRNKGNFPGRFSGRQFSNSRSEMNVSTLELGDSALYLCASSTSRDRGGQPQHFGDGTRLSIL.

The V gene is TRBV2, the J gene TRBJ2-3; D is unclear. V lost 6 bases and J lost 5, with 9 bases in between. The V gene's germline CDR1 is SNHLY and CDR2 FYNNEI. This CDR3 contains 12 residues. CDR3 bases: TGTGCCAGCAGCTCAGTTGGAGATACGCAGTATTTT. This encodes CASSSVGDTQYF.

The chain has TRBV7-3 and TRBJ2-7, with 9 bases matching TRBD1. Germline V gene lookup returns CDR1 SGHTA and CDR2 FQGTGA. Trimming removed 5 bases from V and 5 bases from J; junction bases left unmatched: 10. The CDR3 covers 15 residues. In DNA form, the CDR3 reads TGTGCCAGCAGCCCATCGGGACAGGGATCCAACGAGCAGTACTTC. This gives the protein CASSPSGQGSNEQYF.

A single count supports this clone. The genes are TRBV28 and TRBJ1-4; D is undetermined. Trimming stripped 1 base from V and 4 bases from J, with 13 bases between. CDR3 length: 16 amino acids. Germline-derived CDR1 and CDR2 are MDHEN and SYDVKM. DNA of the CDR3: TGTGCCAGCAGTTTATTTGGGCAGGCTCTTAATGAAAAACTGTTTTTT. Encoded protein: CASSLFGQALNEKLFF.

The CDR3 bases are TGTGCCATCAGGGACAGCTCCTATAATTCACCCCTCCACTTT. This encodes CAIRDSSYNSPLHF. V usage is TRBV10-3 and J usage is TRBJ1-6, with a tentative D call TRBD1 (6 bases). The germline V gene encodes CDR1 ENHRY and CDR2 SYGVKD. CDR3 length: 14 residues. V was pared by 6 bases and J by 0 bases, with 6 bases between.

This chain uses TRBV2 with TRBJ1-4; D possibly corresponds to TRBD1 (6 bases). The CDR3 spans 15 residues. Trimming took 8 bases from V and 7 from J, leaving 20 bases between them. Germline V CDR1 and CDR2: SNHLY, FYNNEI. The CDR3 DNA reads as TGTGCCAGCCAGAGGGGGGGGCTGTTGACTGAAAAACTGTTTTTT. Translated: CASQRGGLLTEKLFF.

Comments on this clone: The conserved closing phenylalanine or tryptophan is absent in this CDR3, likely reflecting a read error. The limits of the CDR3 on the DNA are not certain, so only TCRdb's listed CDR3 is given. The V and J genes are TRBV12-3 or TRBV12-4 and TRBJ2-3; the DNA was not used to check the table's D call, TRBD2. The length of the CDR3 is 12 amino acids, counting both ends. The CDR3 loop is CASSLGTSGKSV.

The rearrangement links TRBV6-2 or TRBV6-3 to TRBJ2-2; the match to TRBD2 covers 8 bases. The CDR3 length is 15 residues. Per germline, CDR1 MNHEY and CDR2 SVGEGT. J lost 6 bases, V lost 6 bases, and 9 bases had no gene match. CDR3 nucleotides: TGTGCCAGCAGCGAACAAGCGGGAGTACCCGGGGAGCTGTTTTTT. This encodes CASSEQAGVPGELFF.